What follows are 23 T cell receptor beta chains derived from one specimen sequenced in a study of T cell clones after liver transplantation. Sequencing was performed with immunoSEQ multiplex PCR; in TCRdb, only in-frame clones are kept and a portion is missing. Altogether about 80,000 clones are present, 65% to 85% being singletons, with the ten largest covering approximately 0.43%. Sequencing was performed on CD4+ T cells from blood, taken around 42 months after liver transplant. The receptors were gathered from a human patient who received a liver transplant. The graft donor may be the source of some T cells.

The rearrangement joins TRBV29-1 to TRBJ2-1; 13 nucleotides line up with TRBD2. This CDR3 spans 14 amino acids. The germline CDR1 and CDR2 sequences are SQVTM and ANQGSEA. V gave up 7 bases and J gave up 9 bases; unmatched junction bases: 9. CDR3 sequence: CSGRLAGGASEQFF. The CDR3 DNA sequence: TGCAGCGGGCGACTAGCGGGAGGTGCGAGTGAGCAGTTCTTC.

This clone occurred once. The V gene is TRBV30, the J gene TRBJ2-6; perhaps D is TRBD1 or TRBD2 (6 bases each). The CDR3 totals 14 residues. Germline V gene data show CDR1 as GTSNPN and CDR2 as SVGIG (reference sequence). The ends were cut back, 4 bases at V and 15 bases at J, with 22 bases in the middle. As DNA, the CDR3 is TGTGCCTGGACACTCGGGACACGGAGGGACTCCCTGACTTTC. Protein: CAWTLGTRRDSLTF.

V and J are TRBV28 and TRBJ1-1, with D maybe TRBD1 (5 bases). V gave up 3 bases and J gave up 7 bases, with 9 bases separating them. Germline V gene lookup returns CDR1 MDHEN and CDR2 SYDVKM. This CDR3 region has 12 residues. CDR3 protein: CASSFFDSEAFF. The CDR3 DNA follows: TGTGCCAGCAGTTTCTTCGACAGTGAAGCTTTCTTT.

This chain joins TRBV5-1 and TRBJ2-1; D possibly corresponds to TRBD2 (6 bases). V lost 4 bases, J lost 7 bases, and 15 bases lay in between. In germline, CDR1 is SGHRS, CDR2 YFSETQ. CDR3 length: 14 amino acids. DNA for the CDR3: TGCGCCAGCAGCCTGGTTCCGGACTATAATGAGCAGTTCTTC. This encodes CASSLVPDYNEQFF. The whole variable domain, remainder taken from reference TRBV5-1 and TRBJ2-1, is KAGVTQTPRYLIKTRGQQVTLSCSPISGHRSVSWYQQTPGQGLQFLFEYFSETQRNKGNFPGRFSGRQFSNSRSEMNVSTLELGDSALYLCASSLVPDYNEQFFGPGTRLTVL.

This clone occurred once. This chain links TRBV19 with TRBJ1-5, with D unclear. V was trimmed by 7 bases and J by 0 bases, leaving 10 bases between them. CDR3 size: 14 residues. Germline CDR1 reads LNHDA; CDR2 reads SQIVND (reference sequence). The CDR3 DNA follows: TGTGCCAGTATTTACAGTAATAGCAATCAGCCCCAGCATTTT. It is translated as CASIYSNSNQPQHF.

The chain carries TRBV5-1 and TRBJ1-2; D possibly corresponds to TRBD1 (6 bases). Per germline, CDR1 SGHRS and CDR2 YFSETQ. V lost 3 bases to trimming and J lost 4 bases, with 13 bases between them. The CDR3 has 14 amino acids. CDR3 nucleotide sequence: TGCGCCAGCAGCTACGGGGGGCGCACCTATGGCTACACCTTC. This translates into CASSYGGRTYGYTF.

V is TRBV5-1 and J is TRBJ2-5, with 7 bases lining up with TRBD2. The CDR3 has 15 amino acids. Per the germline V gene, CDR1 is SGHRS and CDR2 is YFSETQ. With 5 bases clipped from V and 2 bases from J, the junction kept 9 bases outside the gene matches. The CDR3 bases are TGCGCCAGCAGTGGGGGGAGGGTTACACAAGAGACCCAGTACTTC. This sequence encodes CASSGGRVTQETQYF.

The V gene is TRBV6-1, the J gene TRBJ1-2, with D possibly being TRBD1 (5 bases). The CDR3 extends over 12 amino acids. V lost 5 bases and J lost 7, with 11 bases in between. In germline, CDR1 is MNHNS, CDR2 SASEGT. The chain's CDR3 is CASSQQGTGYTF. Written as DNA, the CDR3 is TGTGCCAGCAGTCAGCAGGGAACTGGCTACACCTTC.

The chain couples TRBV6-5 to TRBJ2-7; 7 bases agree with TRBD1. The CDR3 has 14 residues. The V gene end was trimmed by 4 bases and the J gene end by 4 bases; junction bases not matched to a gene: 7. CDR1 is MNHEY, CDR2 SVGAGI, per germline. CDR3 coding DNA: TGTGCCAGCAGTTCCCGACAGGGTGGGTACGAGCAGTACTTC. Protein sequence: CASSSRQGGYEQYF.

The V and J genes are TRBV28 and TRBJ2-1; TRBD2 agrees at 9 bases. This CDR3 contains 17 residues. Germline assignment: CDR1 MDHEN and CDR2 SYDVKM. V trimming: 4 bases; J trimming: 2 bases; junction bases outside the gene matches: 9. The chain's CDR3 is CASSSHGLARTYNEQFF. The DNA of the CDR3 is TGTGCCAGCAGTTCACACGGACTAGCGAGAACCTACAATGAGCAGTTCTTC.

The chain carries TRBV7-6 and TRBJ2-7, with D possibly TRBD1 on 6 matching bases. Looked up from germline, CDR1 is SGHVS and CDR2 is FNYEAQ. The CDR3 is 15 residues long. Trimming took off 5 bases at V and 2 bases at J, with 16 bases between the two ends. This CDR3 is CASSLQGSGPYEQYF. DNA for the CDR3: TGTGCCAGCAGCCTACAGGGATCGGGGCCCTACGAGCAGTACTTC.

This chain connects TRBV6-4 to TRBJ2-2; 9 nucleotides agree with TRBD2. With V trimmed by 3 bases and J by 5 bases, 4 bases remained unmatched. Germline CDR1 MRHNA, CDR2 SNTAGT. There are 15 residues in the CDR3. CDR3 region: CASSESGRRTGELFF. The CDR3 nucleotides are TGTGCCAGCAGTGAGAGCGGGAGGCGTACCGGGGAGCTGTTTTTT.

A few counts support this clone. This chain uses TRBV7-6 with TRBJ2-5, with no clear D. Looked up from germline, CDR1 is SGHVS and CDR2 is FNYEAQ. This CDR3 is 12 amino acids long. Trimming removed 7 bases from V and 1 base from J, with 7 bases in between. Written as DNA, the CDR3 is TGTGCCAGCACCGTCTCCCAAGAGACCCAGTACTTC. Translation gives CASTVSQETQYF.

The CDR3 DNA reads as TGTGCCAGCAGCCCGCGGACAGGGGCTAACTATGGCTACACCTTC. Translation: CASSPRTGANYGYTF. The V gene is TRBV7-2, the J gene TRBJ1-2; 9 nucleotides agree with TRBD1. The CDR3 runs 15 residues. Per the germline V gene, CDR1 is SGHTA and CDR2 is FQGNSA. Germline trimming cut 5 bases from V and 0 bases from J; bases unmatched to any gene: 4.

This clone is a singleton in its sample. The rearrangement joins TRBV27 to TRBJ1-5; 10 bases fit TRBD1. This CDR3 region has 15 residues. Trimming at V came to 8 bases and at J to 2 bases, leaving 6 bases not matched to a gene. Germline V lookup: CDR1 MNHEY, CDR2 SMNVEV (reference sequence). CDR3: CASRQGAGGNQPQHF. DNA for the CDR3: TGTGCCAGCCGACAGGGGGCTGGGGGCAATCAGCCCCAGCATTTT.

The chain employs TRBV5-1 and TRBJ2-1; 12 bases match TRBD2. V gave up 1 base and J gave up 7 bases; unmatched junction bases: 3. This CDR3 contains 15 residues. Germline assignment: CDR1 SGHRS and CDR2 YFSETQ. The CDR3 here is CASSLYLAGGNEQFF. The CDR3 bases are TGCGCCAGCAGCTTGTATCTAGCGGGGGGGAATGAGCAGTTCTTC. Full variable domain (remainder filled in from reference TRBV5-1 and TRBJ2-1): KAGVTQTPRYLIKTRGQQVTLSCSPISGHRSVSWYQQTPGQGLQFLFEYFSETQRNKGNFPGRFSGRQFSNSRSEMNVSTLELGDSALYLCASSLYLAGGNEQFFGPGTRLTVL.

V is TRBV6-6 and J is TRBJ1-4, with 7 bases fitting TRBD1. Germline CDR1 MNHNY, CDR2 SVGAGI (reference sequence). J lost 8 bases, V lost 4 bases, and 10 bases had no gene match. CDR3 length: 15 amino acids. Here the CDR3 DNA reads TGTGCCAGCAGTTCCGTGACAGGGAGTAACGAAAAACTGTTTTTT. Translated, it gives CASSSVTGSNEKLFF.

The rearrangement links TRBV5-4 to TRBJ2-1; 8 bases map to TRBD2. This CDR3 region has 16 residues. V shed 0 bases, J shed 6 bases, and the junction held 8 bases outside the gene matches. Germline assignment: CDR1 SGHNT and CDR2 YYREEE (reference sequence). CDR3 DNA sequence: TGTGCCAGCAGCTTGGGGGCTAGCGGGCCGGGCAATGAGCAGTTCTTC. The encoded protein is CASSLGASGPGNEQFF.

J is TRBJ1-4 and V is TRBV15; D is unclear. Germline-derived CDR1 and CDR2 are LNHNV and YYDKDF (reference sequence). The CDR3 has 13 amino acids. V lost 2 bases to trimming and J lost 1 base, with 2 bases between them. This CDR3 is CATSRRTNEKLFF. The CDR3 DNA reads TGTGCCACCAGCAGACGAACTAATGAAAAACTGTTTTTT.

This clone was detected only once. The chain uses TRBV6-1 and TRBJ2-5; D ambiguous. The CDR3 has 15 residues. With 1 base removed from V and 1 base from J, the gap between germline ends came to 10 bases. Germline V gene data show CDR1 as MNHNS and CDR2 as SASEGT. DNA of the CDR3: TGTGCCAGCAGTGAAGTTTTCAGCCTCCAAGAGACCCAGTACTTC. Its translation is CASSEVFSLQETQYF.

The chain employs TRBV30 and TRBJ1-3; D remains ambiguous. The V and J ends lost 2 bases and 4 bases respectively, with 12 bases between them. The CDR3 covers 14 residues. CDR1 and CDR2 (germline): GTSNPN, SVGIG (reference sequence). The DNA of the CDR3 is TGTGCCTGGAGTCCGCCGGTGGGGGGAAACACCATATATTTT. Translating it yields CAWSPPVGGNTIYF.

The chain uses TRBV4-1 and TRBJ1-2, with a possible D match to TRBD1 (6 bases). The length of the CDR3 is 17 residues. The germline V gene encodes CDR1 MGHRA and CDR2 YSYEKL. V was trimmed by 8 bases and J by 7 bases, leaving 29 bases between them. The CDR3 DNA follows: TGCGCCAGCGCCAGGATGGAACTCGGGGGCCGGCGGAGTGGCTACACCTTC. Amino acids: CASARMELGGRRSGYTF.

The rearrangement joins TRBV7-9 to TRBJ2-1, with TRBD2 matching over 7 bases. V lost 5 bases, J lost 5 bases, and 6 bases stayed unmatched. The CDR3 covers 14 residues. Germline lookup yields CDR1 SEHNR and CDR2 FQNEAQ (reference sequence). CDR3 loop: CASSPLAGHNEQFF. DNA of the CDR3: TGTGCCAGCAGCCCTTTAGCGGGCCACAATGAGCAGTTCTTC.